The 18 T cell receptor beta chains below all came from one sample that was sequenced in a study of breast tumors, draining lymph nodes, adjacent tissues. The lymph nodes were axillary draining lymph nodes from breast cancer patients. TCRdb reanalysed the multiplex PCR reads using MiXCR and keeps one entry per CDR3 protein. The sample holds approximately 130,000 distinct CDR3 sequences; around 21% are singletons and the top ten take 2.2%. The sequenced sample consisted of axillary lymph node tissue. All receptors come from a female donor with breast cancer. Some clones in this sample may be carry-over from other donors' samples.

In this sample, this clonotype turned up many times. V gene TRBV9 combines with J gene TRBJ1-2; a weak D match, TRBD1 (6 bases). In germline, CDR1 is SGDLS, CDR2 YYNGEE. This CDR3 has 13 residues. V was pared by 2 bases and J by 5 bases, with 10 bases between. The CDR3 spells CASSVSRGYGYTF. The DNA for the CDR3 is TGTGCCAGCAGCGTCAGTAGGGGGTATGGCTACACCTTC.

At least ten counts were recorded for this clonotype. The chain recombines TRBV3-1 with TRBJ2-7; 10 bases are shared with TRBD1. Germline V lookup: CDR1 LGHDT, CDR2 YNNKEL (reference sequence). The CDR3 spans 13 residues. V gave up 5 bases and J gave up 2 bases; unmatched junction bases: 0. CDR3 coding DNA: TGTGCCAGCAGCGACAGGGGGCCCTACGAGCAGTACTTC. Encoded protein: CASSDRGPYEQYF.

The sample holds many counts of this clonotype. The chain uses TRBV20-1 and TRBJ1-2, with D uncertain. Germline CDR1 reads DFQATT; CDR2 reads SNEGSKA (reference sequence). V was pared by 0 bases and J by 2 bases, with 7 bases between. The CDR3 has 13 residues. This CDR3 is CSAREKQNYGYTF. CDR3 coding DNA: TGCAGTGCTAGAGAAAAGCAGAACTATGGCTACACCTTC.

This clonotype has at least ten counts. The chain joins TRBV20-1 to TRBJ1-5; 8 nucleotides agree with TRBD1. The CDR3 is 16 amino acids. V lost 3 bases and J lost 4; bases outside the gene matches: 11. Germline lookup yields CDR1 DFQATT and CDR2 SNEGSKA (reference sequence). The CDR3 nucleotides are TGCAGTGCTAGCGGCTATGGACAGGGCCTAAATCAGCCCCAGCATTTT. Its protein is CSASGYGQGLNQPQHF.

Turning to this clonotype: A much larger clone sits a single nucleotide away, making a read error possible. The rearrangement uses TRBV6-5 and TRBJ1-2, with a weak D call TRBD1 (5 bases). V was shortened by 0 bases and J by 4 bases, with 9 bases between the two germline ends. The CDR3 extends over 14 amino acids. Germline V lookup: CDR1 MNHEY, CDR2 SVGAGI. The CDR3 region is CASSYSTEGYGYTF. As DNA, the CDR3 is TGTGCCAGCAGTTACTCGACAGAAGGCTATGGCTACACCTTC.

This clonotype was observed at least ten times. The V gene is TRBV5-6, the J gene TRBJ2-7; a possible D gene is TRBD2 (5 bases). The CDR3 covers 15 residues. V was clipped by 1 base and J by 0 bases, with 11 bases between them. In germline, CDR1 is SGHDT, CDR2 YYEEEE. The CDR3 coding sequence is TGTGCCAGCAGCTTGAGAAGCGGATACTCCTACGAGCAGTACTTC. This gives the protein CASSLRSGYSYEQYF.

This clonotype was counted at least ten times. V gene TRBV30 combines with J gene TRBJ1-5, with 10 nucleotides matching TRBD1. The ends lost 0 bases at V and 15 bases at J; junction bases unmatched: 8. The CDR3 contains 13 residues. The germline V gene encodes CDR1 GTSNPN and CDR2 SVGIG (reference sequence). CDR3 coding DNA: TGTGCCTGGAGTGTACGGGGACAGGGGCCTAGGCATTTT. This encodes CAWSVRGQGPRHF. The full variable domain, its missing parts supplied by reference TRBV30 and TRBJ1-5, is SQTIHQWPATLVQPVGSPLSLECTVEGTSNPNLYWYRQAAGRGLQLLFYSVGIGQISSEVPQNLSASRPQDRQFILSSKKLLLSDSGFYLCAWSVRGQGPRHFGDGTRLSIL.

This clonotype came up many times. The chain has TRBV9 and TRBJ2-3; D is perhaps TRBD2 (5 bases). CDR1 and CDR2 (germline): SGDLS, YYNGEE. The CDR3 totals 16 residues. V gave up 4 bases and J gave up 6 bases, with 21 bases separating them. CDR3 DNA sequence: TGTGCCAGCAGCTCCAGCGGAGTACCCCTATGGGATACGCAGTATTTT. Its protein is CASSSSGVPLWDTQYF.

The CDR3 DNA reads TGTGCCAGCAGTTTCAAATTCGGGACGGAGTCCTACGAGCAGTACTTC. Protein sequence: CASSFKFGTESYEQYF. This chain uses TRBV28 with TRBJ2-7, with D perhaps TRBD1 or TRBD2 (5 bases each). The germline V and J ends were trimmed by 3 bases and 1 base, with 16 bases remaining between them. Germline CDR1 is MDHEN and CDR2 is SYDVKM. The CDR3 contains 16 residues.

This clonotype has a handful of counts. The V call is TRBV6-5, the J call TRBJ2-2; 8 nucleotides match TRBD1. There are 15 residues in the CDR3. Per germline, CDR1 MNHEY and CDR2 SVGAGI. V dropped 1 base and J dropped 4; count of bases not matched to a gene: 2. CDR3 DNA sequence: TGTGCCAGCAGTTACTTTACAGGGGGCACCGGGGAGCTGTTTTTT. It encodes CASSYFTGGTGELFF.

This clonotype was detected many times. V usage is TRBV24-1 and J usage is TRBJ2-1; 9 nucleotides match TRBD1. This CDR3 has 18 amino acids. Unmatched junction bases numbered 12, after V lost 3 bases and J lost 4 bases. Per germline, CDR1 KGHDR and CDR2 SFDVKD. The CDR3 DNA sequence: TGTGCCACCAGTGATAGTGGACAGGGGTCCGAAAGTTACAATGAGCAGTTCTTC. Its protein is CATSDSGQGSESYNEQFF.

In the case of this clonotype: Possible read error: a much larger clone is one base away. The chain carries TRBV7-2 and TRBJ2-1; D unclear. CDR1 and CDR2 (germline): SGHTA, FQGNSA. The CDR3 contains 18 residues. The V end was cut by 2 bases, the J end by 8 bases, with 25 bases between. The CDR3 bases are TGTGCCAGCAGCTTATACCCGCGTGGCTCCACGCCTAGGGATGAGCAGTTCTTC. Translating gives CASSLYPRGSTPRDEQFF.

In regard to this clonotype: The CDR3 carries no conserved terminal phenylalanine or tryptophan, so it likely arises from a read error. The chain carries TRBV29-1 and TRBJ2-5; tentatively, D is TRBD1 or TRBD2 (6 bases each). The ends were cut back, 6 bases at V and 4 bases at J, with 24 bases in the middle. CDR1 is SQVTM and CDR2 is ANQGSEA in the germline V gene. The CDR3 is made up of 16 amino acids. This chain's CDR3 is CSVVPEGVEIRETQYL. The CDR3 bases are TGCAGCGTCGTCCCGGAGGGGGTGGAAATAAGAGAGACCCAGTACCTC.

This clonotype was seen repeatedly, ten times or more. V usage is TRBV12-3 or TRBV12-4 and J usage is TRBJ2-5; D remains ambiguous. The CDR3 consists of 15 residues. V lost 5 bases and J 5 bases, leaving 18 bases between the germline ends. CDR3 nucleotide sequence: TGTGCCAGCAGTCGCAGGCCTGAATATGTGGAGACCCAGTACTTC. It specifies CASSRRPEYVETQYF.

This clonotype has at least ten counts. This sequence joins TRBV4-1 and TRBJ2-5; TRBD1 might be the D (5 bases). CDR1 and CDR2 (germline): MGHRA, YSYEKL. V was trimmed by 0 bases and J by 4 bases, leaving 12 bases between them. The CDR3 totals 15 residues. Here the CDR3 DNA reads TGCGCCAGCAGCCAAGAAGGCAGGGATGGAGAGACCCAGTACTTC. This sequence encodes CASSQEGRDGETQYF.

In its sample, this clonotype was seen many times. The rearrangement uses TRBV27 and TRBJ2-6; D gene ambiguous. Trimming shortened V by 1 base and J by 12 bases, and 10 bases separated the two germline ends. This CDR3 contains 13 residues. Germline V gives CDR1 MNHEY, CDR2 SMNVEV (reference sequence). CDR3 residues: CASSLFASPVLTF. As DNA, the CDR3 is TGTGCCAGCAGTTTATTCGCTTCTCCCGTCCTGACTTTC.

About this clonotype: Just one base apart from a much larger clone, this may be a read error. The J gene is TRBJ2-7, the V gene TRBV7-9; the D gene is possibly TRBD1 (6 bases). Trimming took 1 base from V and 7 from J, leaving 14 bases between them. Germline V CDR1 and CDR2: SEHNR, FQNEAQ (reference sequence). This CDR3 region has 14 residues. The CDR3 bases are TGTGCCAGCAGCTTAGGGGGGCCCTACAATGAGCAGTACTTC. Translation gives CASSLGGPYNEQYF.

This chain uses TRBV29-1 with TRBJ2-1; 8 positions match TRBD2. CDR1 SQVTM and CDR2 ANQGSEA come from the germline V gene. This CDR3 contains 11 residues. The trim removed 6 bases at V and 9 bases at J, leaving 4 bases unmatched. The CDR3 DNA sequence: TGCAGCGTCGGGGGGGGGGGTGAGCAGTTCTTC. Amino acid sequence: CSVGGGGEQFF.